One and the same sample provided the 29 T cell receptor beta chains below, sequenced in a study of T cell responses to AZD1222 COVID-19 vaccine (dated by TCRdb to the early 2020s). Interpreted using the paper, the time point label stands for: about 28 days (+/-7) after the second vaccine dose. The library was made by the immunoSEQ multiplex PCR assay. TCRdb obtained this table from immuneACCESS and retained in-frame rearrangements with V and J assigned. These tables miss some clones; where compared with another copy, unresolved V genes account for less than half of the shortfall, and the remainder is unexplained. Across this sample there are around 160,000 clones, with just over 90% seen only once. The top ten constitute around 1% of the sample. Source: peripheral blood, taken 28 days after the second AZD1222 dose. The receptor set was obtained from an adult who received the AZD1222 COVID-19 vaccine.

The chain carries TRBV18 and TRBJ1-2; D ambiguous. The CDR3 length is 15 residues. Trimming removed 0 bases from V and 4 bases from J, with 12 bases in between. The germline V gene encodes CDR1 KGHSH and CDR2 LQKENI. The CDR3, as DNA: TGTGCCAGCTCACCACCGGGTAATCCAGGCTATGGCTACACCTTC. As protein: CASSPPGNPGYGYTF.

The V gene is TRBV2, the J gene TRBJ2-1; D is ambiguous. Germline CDR1 is SNHLY and CDR2 is FYNNEI. This CDR3 comprises 15 residues. The V end was cut by 4 bases, the J end by 6 bases, with 16 bases between. CDR3 nucleotides: TGTGCCAGCAGTGTGCACGGGCCGCTCTTCAATGAGCAGTTCTTC. It yields the protein CASSVHGPLFNEQFF.

This clone was seen a few times. The J gene is TRBJ2-3, the V gene TRBV7-9, with D tentatively TRBD2 (6 bases). V lost 3 bases and J lost 0, with 16 bases in between. The CDR3 length is 17 residues. From germline, CDR1 is SEHNR and CDR2 FQNEAQ (reference sequence). DNA of the CDR3: TGTGCCAGCAGCTTTTATGAGGGCGGGGCTAGCACAGATACGCAGTATTTT. It translates to CASSFYEGGASTDTQYF.

The rearrangement uses TRBV5-6 and TRBJ1-1; 9 bases are shared with TRBD1. The CDR3 length is 16 residues. Germline V CDR1 and CDR2: SGHDT, YYEEEE. V dropped 0 bases and J dropped 1; count of bases not matched to a gene: 4. CDR3 in DNA: TGTGCCAGCAGCTTGGGGACAGGGGAGTGGAACACTGAAGCTTTCTTT. Amino acid sequence: CASSLGTGEWNTEAFF.

V gene TRBV7-2 combines with J gene TRBJ1-2, with D hard to call. V was cut by 1 base and J by 0 bases, with 3 bases left in between. This CDR3 has 13 amino acids. Germline V lookup: CDR1 SGHTA, CDR2 FQGNSA. The DNA for the CDR3 is TGTGCCAGCAGCTTAGAAGCTAACTATGGCTACACCTTC. This encodes CASSLEANYGYTF.

The chain carries TRBV5-8 and TRBJ2-1, with 12 bases fitting TRBD1. After removal of 0 bases from V and 5 bases from J, the junction contained 6 bases not matched to a gene. The CDR3 consists of 17 residues. Germline V lookup: CDR1 SGHTS, CDR2 YDEGEE. The CDR3 loop reads CASSLVGQGAGNNEQFF. The CDR3 bases are TGTGCCAGCAGCTTGGTGGGACAGGGGGCCGGTAACAATGAGCAGTTCTTC.

This clone was observed a single time. CDR3 in DNA: TGTGCCAGCTCACCAATTGGGGGCCCCGGGGAGCTGTTTTTT. The encoded protein is CASSPIGGPGELFF. The chain couples TRBV18 to TRBJ2-2; a weak D match, TRBD1 (6 bases). The V end was cut by 2 bases, the J end by 6 bases, with 10 bases between. Germline V CDR1 and CDR2: KGHSH, LQKENI. The CDR3 is 14 amino acids.

This clone appeared a single time. The chain combines TRBV20-1 with TRBJ2-5; D may be TRBD2 (5 bases). This CDR3 has 11 amino acids. Per germline, CDR1 DFQATT and CDR2 SNEGSKA (reference sequence). V lost 6 bases and J lost 7, with 12 bases in between. CDR3 sequence: CSAPHGGTQYF. In nucleotides, the CDR3 is TGCAGTGCCCCCCACGGAGGGACCCAGTACTTC.

The V gene is TRBV5-6, the J gene TRBJ2-3, with unresolved D. Germline values: CDR1 SGHDT, CDR2 YYEEEE. V was clipped by 2 bases and J by 0 bases, with 13 bases between them. This CDR3 spans 16 amino acids. DNA of the CDR3: TGTGCCAGCAGCTTACGACTTGGCTCTAGCACAGATACGCAGTATTTT. Residues: CASSLRLGSSTDTQYF.

The chain combines TRBV19 with TRBJ1-1, with 7 bases identical to TRBD1. CDR1 is LNHDA and CDR2 is SQIVND in the germline V gene (reference sequence). Trimming cost V 3 bases and J 5 bases; bases outside gene matches: 12. The CDR3 is 16 amino acids. For the CDR3, the DNA is TGTGCCAGTAGTATCCCTCCGGAGGGGGCGCGGACTGAAGCTTTCTTT. As protein: CASSIPPEGARTEAFF.

Here the CDR3 reads CASSLGAGQITEAFF. In DNA, the CDR3 is TGTGCCAGCAGTTTAGGGGCAGGGCAGATCACTGAAGCTTTCTTT. The V and J genes are TRBV28 and TRBJ1-1; possibly TRBD1 for D (5 bases). The germline V gene encodes CDR1 MDHEN and CDR2 SYDVKM. This CDR3 is 15 amino acids long. V was trimmed by 2 bases and J by 4 bases, leaving 14 bases between them.

The chain links TRBV28 to TRBJ1-6; 7 bases fit TRBD1. V was pared by 6 bases and J by 8 bases, with 7 bases of the junction left unmatched. CDR1 and CDR2 from the germline V gene are MDHEN and SYDVKM. The CDR3 runs to 14 residues. CDR3 sequence reads: CASSAPGQYSPLHF. Here the CDR3 DNA reads TGTGCCAGCAGCGCCCCGGGACAGTATTCACCCCTCCACTTT.

The rearrangement joins TRBV6-1 to TRBJ1-4; 9 nucleotides agree with TRBD1. With 4 bases clipped from V and 0 bases from J, the junction kept 3 bases outside the gene matches. The CDR3 extends over 16 amino acids. In germline, CDR1 is MNHNS, CDR2 SASEGT. This CDR3 is CASSARQGATNEKLFF. The CDR3 nucleotides read TGTGCCAGCAGTGCGAGACAGGGGGCAACTAATGAAAAACTGTTTTTT.

The chain joins TRBV7-2 to TRBJ1-1; D is ambiguous. V lost 1 base, J lost 3 bases, and 9 bases lay in between. From germline, CDR1 is SGHTA and CDR2 FQGNSA. The CDR3 contains 14 residues. In DNA, the CDR3 is TGTGCCAGCAGCTTAGTTGCGGGGTACACTGAAGCTTTCTTT. Protein: CASSLVAGYTEAFF. Looking up the rest from reference TRBV7-2 and TRBJ1-1 gives the full variable domain: GAGVSQSPSNKVTEKGKDVELRCDPISGHTALYWYRQSLGQGLEFLIYFQGNSAPDKSGLPSDRFSAERTGGSVSTLTIQRTQQEDSAVYLCASSLVAGYTEAFFGQGTRLTVV.

Turning to this clone: Other DNA sequences of this sample code for an identical CDR3. The chain links TRBV25-1 to TRBJ2-7; TRBD1 matches 8 bases. V trimming: 4 bases; J trimming: 2 bases; junction bases outside the gene matches: 4. The CDR3 totals 14 residues. Germline V gene data show CDR1 as MGHDK and CDR2 as SYGVNS. CDR3 nucleotide sequence: TGTGCCAGCAGTGTCGGACAGGGAACCTACGAGCAGTACTTC. It yields the protein CASSVGQGTYEQYF.

The V and J genes are TRBV5-6 and TRBJ1-2, with D maybe TRBD1 (5 bases). V was shortened by 1 base and J by 3 bases, with 10 bases between the two germline ends. Germline CDR1 and CDR2: SGHDT and YYEEEE. CDR3 length equals 14 residues. CDR3 sequence: CASSLQGSYYGYTF. As DNA, the CDR3 is TGTGCCAGCAGCTTGCAGGGTTCCTACTATGGCTACACCTTC.

V gene TRBV7-2 combines with J gene TRBJ1-1; possibly TRBD1 for D (6 bases). Germline lookup yields CDR1 SGHTA and CDR2 FQGNSA. Trimming removed 5 bases from V and 5 bases from J, with 15 bases in between. The CDR3 covers 14 residues. CDR3 in DNA: TGTGCCAGCAGCCACCGACAGGCCGCGACTGAAGCTTTCTTT. This codes for CASSHRQAATEAFF.

The chain couples TRBV18 to TRBJ1-3, with a tentative D call TRBD1 (6 bases). The ends were cut back, 2 bases at V and 4 bases at J, with 15 bases in the middle. The CDR3 contains 16 residues. Germline values: CDR1 KGHSH, CDR2 LQKENI. CDR3 sequence reads: CASSPSGQSFGNTIYF. CDR3 DNA sequence: TGTGCCAGCTCACCAAGTGGACAGTCCTTCGGAAACACCATATATTTT.

This clone was seen just once. The V and J genes are TRBV19 and TRBJ2-2; D gene uncertain. Germline CDR1 and CDR2: LNHDA and SQIVND (reference sequence). The CDR3 sequence is 13 residues long. Trimming took off 6 bases at V and 2 bases at J, with 7 bases between the two ends. DNA for the CDR3: TGTGCCAGTAGGAGTTTCAACACCGGGGAGCTGTTTTTT. Protein sequence: CASRSFNTGELFF.

The rearrangement links TRBV6-5 to TRBJ1-2, with 9 bases that match TRBD1. J was trimmed by 6 bases and V by 7 bases; bases with no gene match: 9. CDR3 length: 14 residues. Per germline, CDR1 MNHEY and CDR2 SVGAGI. Here the CDR3 reads CASTDTGTGNGYTF. The CDR3 coding sequence is TGTGCCAGCACCGACACCGGGACAGGGAATGGCTACACCTTC.

The chain combines TRBV7-9 with TRBJ1-5, with 8 bases fitting TRBD1. The V segment lost 5 bases and the J segment 5 bases; nucleotides outside the gene matches: 5. CDR1 and CDR2 from the germline V gene are SEHNR and FQNEAQ (reference sequence). This CDR3 region has 14 residues. Written as DNA, the CDR3 is TGTGCCAGCAGCCCCTCGGACAGGGATCAGCCCCAGCATTTT. The encoded protein is CASSPSDRDQPQHF.

CDR3 bases: TGTGCCAGCAGTGACAGGAGGAATGAAAAACTGTTTTTT. It codes for CASSDRRNEKLFF. The chain joins TRBV25-1 to TRBJ1-4, with D hard to call. The germline V gene has CDR1 MGHDK and CDR2 SYGVNS. V lost 3 bases, J lost 5 bases, and 7 bases lay in between. This CDR3 has 13 residues.

J is TRBJ2-1 and V is TRBV10-3, with D perhaps matching TRBD1 (6 bases). The V gene lost 4 bases and the J gene lost 7 bases, with 14 bases spanning the gap. This CDR3 region has 14 residues. Looked up from germline, CDR1 is ENHRY and CDR2 is SYGVKD. The CDR3 coding sequence is TGTGCCATCAGTGGTTCGACAGGAGCTAATGAGCAGTTCTTC. It codes for CAISGSTGANEQFF.

The genes are TRBV18 and TRBJ1-5, with D unresolved. The V end lost 6 bases, the J end lost 0 bases, and 15 bases lay between the germline ends. Germline-derived CDR1 and CDR2 are KGHSH and LQKENI. The CDR3 is 16 residues long. The CDR3 region has the DNA TGTGCCAGCTCTTCAAGCGGACCTGGTAGCAATCAGCCCCAGCATTTT. It encodes CASSSSGPGSNQPQHF. The variable domain in full, with the rest retrieved from reference TRBV18 and TRBJ1-5, is NAGVMQNPRHLVRRRGQEARLRCSPMKGHSHVYWYRQLPEEGLKFMVYLQKENIIDESGMPKERFSAEFPKEGPSILRIQQVVRGDSAAYFCASSSSGPGSNQPQHFGDGTRLSIL.

The chain couples TRBV30 to TRBJ1-2; TRBD1 might be the D (5 bases). The CDR3 extends over 14 amino acids. V was cut by 3 bases and J by 2 bases, with 13 bases left in between. The V gene's germline CDR1 is GTSNPN and CDR2 SVGIG (reference sequence). The CDR3 sequence: CAWSLRGVNYGYTF. DNA for the CDR3: TGTGCCTGGAGCCTCAGAGGGGTGAACTATGGCTACACCTTC.

This clone was seen only once. The CDR3 DNA is TGTGCCAGCAGTTACGAAACAAGGGATTGGGACACTGAAGCTTTCTTT. This translates into CASSYETRDWDTEAFF. The rearrangement links TRBV6-6 to TRBJ1-1; D remains unclear. Between the trimmed V and J ends, which lost 2 bases and 3 bases, there was a span of 16 bases. Per the germline V gene, CDR1 is MNHNY and CDR2 is SVGAGI (reference sequence). This CDR3 is built from 16 residues.

CDR3 residues: CASSLGSGEVETQYF. The CDR3 coding sequence is TGCGCCAGCAGCTTGGGTAGCGGGGAGGTAGAGACCCAGTACTTC. The rearrangement links TRBV5-1 to TRBJ2-5; TRBD2 matches at 8 bases. The V gene's germline CDR1 is SGHRS and CDR2 YFSETQ. The CDR3 length is 15 residues. After removal of 0 bases from V and 4 bases from J, the junction contained 5 bases not matched to a gene.

This chain uses TRBV19 with TRBJ1-2; 8 bases map to TRBD1. The CDR3 length is 12 residues. The germline V gene has CDR1 LNHDA and CDR2 SQIVND (reference sequence). V gave up 10 bases and J gave up 7 bases; unmatched junction bases: 8. The CDR3 is CATRTGFLGYTF. The CDR3 DNA reads TGTGCCACCCGGACAGGGTTTCTTGGCTACACCTTC.

This clone was seen a single time. The gene calls are TRBV6-2 or TRBV6-3 and TRBJ2-1; 8 bases match TRBD2. This CDR3 comprises 15 residues. The junction had 6 bases not matched to a gene; V was cut back by 4 bases and J by 4 bases. Germline values: CDR1 MNHEY, CDR2 SVGEGT. CDR3 coding DNA: TGTGCCAGCAGTTTGAGAAGCGGGGGTTACAATGAGCAGTTCTTC. This codes for CASSLRSGGYNEQFF.